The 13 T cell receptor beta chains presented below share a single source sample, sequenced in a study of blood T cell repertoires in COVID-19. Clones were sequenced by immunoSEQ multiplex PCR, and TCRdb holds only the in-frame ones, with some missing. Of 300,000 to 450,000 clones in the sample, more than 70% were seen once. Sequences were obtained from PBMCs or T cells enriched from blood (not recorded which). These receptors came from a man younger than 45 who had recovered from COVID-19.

The CDR3 protein is CATRTGQPNTGELFF. In DNA form, the CDR3 reads TGTGCCACTCGGACGGGACAGCCGAACACCGGGGAGCTGTTTTTT. The V and J genes are TRBV6-5 and TRBJ2-2; 7 bases fit TRBD1. This CDR3 has 15 residues. CDR1 and CDR2 (germline): MNHEY, SVGAGI. V gave up 10 bases and J gave up 0 bases; unmatched junction bases: 8.

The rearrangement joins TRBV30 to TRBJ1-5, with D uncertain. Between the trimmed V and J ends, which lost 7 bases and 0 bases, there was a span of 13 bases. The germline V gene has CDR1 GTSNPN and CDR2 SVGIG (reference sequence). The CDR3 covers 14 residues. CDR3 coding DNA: TGTGCCTCTTCCCCTGGGCATAGCAATCAGCCCCAGCATTTT. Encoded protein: CASSPGHSNQPQHF.

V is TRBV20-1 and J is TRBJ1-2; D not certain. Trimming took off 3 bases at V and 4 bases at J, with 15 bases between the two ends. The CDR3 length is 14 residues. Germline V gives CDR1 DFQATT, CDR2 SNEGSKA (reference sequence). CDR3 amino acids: CSASPDGGIYGYTF. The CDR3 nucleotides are TGCAGTGCTAGTCCCGATGGCGGCATCTATGGCTACACCTTC.

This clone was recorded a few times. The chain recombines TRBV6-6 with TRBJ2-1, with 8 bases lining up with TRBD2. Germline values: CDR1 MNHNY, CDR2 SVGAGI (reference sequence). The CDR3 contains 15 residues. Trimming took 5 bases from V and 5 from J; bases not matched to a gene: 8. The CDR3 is CASSTTERGHNEQFF. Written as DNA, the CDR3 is TGTGCCAGCAGTACCACGGAGCGGGGGCACAATGAGCAGTTCTTC.

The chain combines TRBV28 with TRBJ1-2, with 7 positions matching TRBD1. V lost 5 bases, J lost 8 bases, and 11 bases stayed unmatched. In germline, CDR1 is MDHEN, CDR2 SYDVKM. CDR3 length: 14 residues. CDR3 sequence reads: CASSTSDRDGGYTF. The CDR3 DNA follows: TGTGCCAGCAGTACGAGCGACAGGGATGGGGGCTACACCTTC.

The DNA for the CDR3 is TGTGCCAGCAGCGTAGGACTAGCCGCCTACGAGCAGTACTTC. Translating it yields CASSVGLAAYEQYF. V and J are TRBV9 and TRBJ2-7, with 7 positions matching TRBD2. CDR1 is SGDLS and CDR2 is YYNGEE in the germline V gene. The trim removed 0 bases at V and 2 bases at J, leaving 2 bases unmatched. CDR3 length: 14 residues.

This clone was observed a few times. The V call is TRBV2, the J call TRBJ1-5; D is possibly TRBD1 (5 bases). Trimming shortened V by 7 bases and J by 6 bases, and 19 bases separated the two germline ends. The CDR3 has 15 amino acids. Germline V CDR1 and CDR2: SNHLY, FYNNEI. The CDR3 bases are TGTGCCAGCACCCCTGGTGGCAGGGTGGGTCAGCCCCAGCATTTT. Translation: CASTPGGRVGQPQHF.

CDR3 protein: CASSIVPGQGSAQHF. The CDR3 DNA reads TGTGCCAGTAGTATAGTCCCGGGACAGGGATCAGCCCAGCATTTT. The chain recombines TRBV19 with TRBJ1-5; 9 bases line up with TRBD1. Germline assignment: CDR1 LNHDA and CDR2 SQIVND (reference sequence). This CDR3 has 15 amino acids. Trimming at V came to 1 base and at J to 11 bases, leaving 9 bases not matched to a gene.

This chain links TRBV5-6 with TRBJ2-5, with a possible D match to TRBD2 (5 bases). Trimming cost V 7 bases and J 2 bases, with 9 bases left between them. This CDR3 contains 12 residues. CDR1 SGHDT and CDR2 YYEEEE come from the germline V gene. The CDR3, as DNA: TGTGCCAGCGGACGGGATCAAGAGACCCAGTACTTC. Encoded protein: CASGRDQETQYF.

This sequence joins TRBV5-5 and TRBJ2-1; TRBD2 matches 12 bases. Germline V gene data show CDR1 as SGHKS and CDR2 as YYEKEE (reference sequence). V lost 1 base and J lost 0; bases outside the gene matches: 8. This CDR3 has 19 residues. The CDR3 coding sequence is TGTGCCAGCAGCTTGTTGGCTAGCGGGGGGGCGAGCTCCTACAATGAGCAGTTCTTC. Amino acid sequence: CASSLLASGGASSYNEQFF.

In DNA form, the CDR3 reads TGTGCCAGCAGTTATTTAGGGACAGGGGTCTACACCTTC. Amino acids: CASSYLGTGVYTF. V usage is TRBV2 and J usage is TRBJ1-2; 10 bases fit TRBD1. V lost 5 bases to trimming and J lost 10 bases; unmatched junction nucleotides: 7. CDR1 and CDR2 (germline): SNHLY, FYNNEI. The CDR3 extends over 13 amino acids.

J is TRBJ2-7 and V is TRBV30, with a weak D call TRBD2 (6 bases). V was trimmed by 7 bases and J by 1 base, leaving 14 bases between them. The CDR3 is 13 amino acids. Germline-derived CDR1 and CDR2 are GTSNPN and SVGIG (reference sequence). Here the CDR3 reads CAFRGTTSYEQYF. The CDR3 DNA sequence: TGTGCCTTTCGCGGGACGACTTCCTACGAGCAGTACTTC.

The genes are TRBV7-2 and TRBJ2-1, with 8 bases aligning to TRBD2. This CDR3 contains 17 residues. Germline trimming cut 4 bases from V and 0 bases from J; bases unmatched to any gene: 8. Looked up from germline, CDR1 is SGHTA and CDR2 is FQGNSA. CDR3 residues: CASSSSPGTSSYNEQFF. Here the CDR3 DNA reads TGTGCCAGCAGCTCCTCACCCGGGACTAGCTCCTACAATGAGCAGTTCTTC.